The next 2 T cell receptor beta chains were all read from a single sample in a study of T cell responses to AZD1222 COVID-19 vaccine. TCRdb keeps only in-frame clones here, not all; method: immunoSEQ multiplex PCR. Of roughly 120,000 clones in the sample, approximately 85% were seen once. The sample was peripheral blood, taken on day 0 of AZD1222 vaccination. These receptors all come from an adult in good health.

This clone came up once. The gene calls are TRBV5-1 and TRBJ1-2; possibly TRBD1 for D (5 bases). From germline, CDR1 is SGHRS and CDR2 YFSETQ. This CDR3 has 14 amino acids. The V end was cut by 1 base, the J end by 3 bases, with 10 bases between. In DNA form, the CDR3 reads TGCGCCAGCAGCTTGACATCAGGGTACTATGGCTACACCTTC. Encoded protein: CASSLTSGYYGYTF. The full variable domain, with the rest looked up from reference TRBV5-1 and TRBJ1-2, is KAGVTQTPRYLIKTRGQQVTLSCSPISGHRSVSWYQQTPGQGLQFLFEYFSETQRNKGNFPGRFSGRQFSNSRSEMNVSTLELGDSALYLCASSLTSGYYGYTFGSGTRLTVV.

This chain links TRBV11-2 with TRBJ1-6; D gene ambiguous. CDR1 is SGHAT, CDR2 FQNNGV, per germline. This CDR3 is 14 amino acids long. Trimming left V 1 base short and J 10 bases short, with 11 bases between. Here the CDR3 DNA reads TGTGCCAGCAGCTTAGCAGAGGCGAGCTCACCCCTCCACTTT. It is translated as CASSLAEASSPLHF.